The 6 T cell receptor beta chains in this list originate from one sample, sequenced in a study of cytomegalovirus exposure and HLA in healthy donors. The PCR contained 60 Vbeta and 13 Jbeta primers. Profiling relied on immunoSEQ multiplex PCR, and the TCRdb table lists in-frame clones only, not all of them. The sample lists 160,000 or so clones, over 75% occurring once. The sequenced material came from PBMCs. These receptors all come from a man in his forties in good health and CMV-seropositive.

The V call is TRBV25-1, the J call TRBJ1-4, with D possibly TRBD1 on 5 matching bases. The CDR3 spans 14 residues. The V end was cut by 3 bases, the J end by 8 bases, with 13 bases between. CDR1 and CDR2 (germline): MGHDK, SYGVNS. CDR3 protein: CASSDGRGSEKLFF. The CDR3, as DNA: TGTGCCAGCAGTGATGGGAGGGGTAGCGAAAAACTGTTTTTT.

V usage is TRBV7-2 and J usage is TRBJ1-2; TRBD1 matches 9 bases. CDR3 length: 14 amino acids. V lost 3 bases to trimming and J lost 2 bases; unmatched junction nucleotides: 1. Germline CDR1 is SGHTA and CDR2 is FQGNSA. CDR3 amino acids: CASSFTGGNYGYTF. The CDR3 DNA reads as TGTGCCAGCAGCTTCACAGGGGGCAACTATGGCTACACCTTC.

The chain recombines TRBV18 with TRBJ2-7; TRBD2 matches at 9 bases. The CDR3 is 17 amino acids. Germline-derived CDR1 and CDR2 are KGHSH and LQKENI. J gave up 5 bases and V 3 bases, and 14 bases lay outside the gene matches. This chain's CDR3 is CASSPLSPSGGSHEQYF. In nucleotides, the CDR3 is TGTGCCAGCTCACCGCTCTCGCCCAGCGGGGGGTCCCACGAGCAGTACTTC.

The chain is built from TRBV18 and TRBJ2-1; D perhaps matches TRBD1 (6 bases). This CDR3 region has 14 residues. Germline V CDR1 and CDR2: KGHSH, LQKENI. The V and J ends lost 5 bases and 5 bases respectively, with 13 bases between them. CDR3 protein: CASSAGTSDNEQFF. The CDR3 region has the DNA TGTGCCAGCTCAGCCGGGACAAGCGACAATGAGCAGTTCTTC.

This rearrangement joins TRBV6-1 to TRBJ2-1, with D possibly matching TRBD2 (5 bases). V lost 4 bases, J lost 0 bases, and 16 bases lay in between. This CDR3 comprises 17 residues. Germline lookup yields CDR1 MNHNS and CDR2 SASEGT. This CDR3 is CASSARRGYSSYNEQFF. CDR3 coding DNA: TGTGCCAGCAGTGCCCGCCGCGGGTACAGCTCCTACAATGAGCAGTTCTTC.

The chain is built from TRBV5-1 and TRBJ2-1, with D possibly TRBD1 on 6 matching bases. Looked up from germline, CDR1 is SGHRS and CDR2 is YFSETQ. The V gene lost 0 bases and the J gene lost 6 bases, with 10 bases spanning the gap. This CDR3 spans 14 amino acids. The CDR3 DNA reads as TGCGCCAGCAGCTTGGCCACAGGGAGCAATGAGCAGTTCTTC. Encoded protein: CASSLATGSNEQFF.